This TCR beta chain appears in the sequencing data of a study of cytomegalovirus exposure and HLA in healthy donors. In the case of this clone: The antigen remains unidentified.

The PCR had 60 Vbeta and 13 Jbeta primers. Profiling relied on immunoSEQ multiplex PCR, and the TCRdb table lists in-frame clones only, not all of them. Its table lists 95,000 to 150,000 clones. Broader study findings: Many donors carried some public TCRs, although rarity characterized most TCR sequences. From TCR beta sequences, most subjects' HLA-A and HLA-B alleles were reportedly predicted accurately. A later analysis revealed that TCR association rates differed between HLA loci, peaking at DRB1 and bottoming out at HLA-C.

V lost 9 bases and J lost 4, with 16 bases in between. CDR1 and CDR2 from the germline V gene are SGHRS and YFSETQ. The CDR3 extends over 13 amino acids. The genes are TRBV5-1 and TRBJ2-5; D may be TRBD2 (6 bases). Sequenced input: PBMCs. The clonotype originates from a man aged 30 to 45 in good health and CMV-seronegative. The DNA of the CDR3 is TGCGCCACCGGGGCGGGGCCGGTAGAGACCCAGTACTTC. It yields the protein CATGAGPVETQYF. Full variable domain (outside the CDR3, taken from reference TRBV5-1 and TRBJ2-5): KAGVTQTPRYLIKTRGQQVTLSCSPISGHRSVSWYQQTPGQGLQFLFEYFSETQRNKGNFPGRFSGRQFSNSRSEMNVSTLELGDSALYLCATGAGPVETQYFGPGTRLLVL.